This T cell receptor (beta chain) appears in the sequencing data of a study of T cell responses to AZD1222 COVID-19 vaccine. This clone was seen only once. What it binds is unknown. Clones were read by immunoSEQ multiplex PCR, and TCRdb kept only the in-frame ones, dropping some. This table has 100,000 to 110,000 clones, around 87% appearing once. Points from the study as a whole: In the spike-specific TCR repertoire, nearly half reportedly target unmutated variant regions.

CDR1 is SGHTA, CDR2 FQGNSA, per germline. The CDR3 is made up of 15 amino acids. Between the trimmed V and J ends, which lost 1 base and 8 bases, there was a span of 17 bases. The sample consisted of peripheral blood, taken on day 0 of AZD1222 vaccination. The source of this sequence is an adult in good health. This rearrangement joins TRBV7-2 to TRBJ1-2, with D possibly TRBD1 on 5 matching bases. The chain's CDR3 is CASSLEIRQGGGYTF. The CDR3 DNA follows: TGTGCCAGCAGCTTAGAAATTCGGCAGGGAGGGGGCTACACCTTC.